This T cell receptor (beta chain) was recovered during a study of blood T cell repertoires in COVID-19. Study in general: From the United States, Italy and Spain came samples of acute and convalescent COVID-19.

This clone occurred once. Profiled with immunoSEQ multiplex PCR; TCRdb holds only in-frame clones, not every one. The data contain about 220,000 clones, 70% to 90% of them singletons. This CDR3 has 14 residues. From germline, CDR1 is KGHSH and CDR2 LQKENI. V was cut by 2 bases and J by 6 bases, with 12 bases left in between. The chain employs TRBV18 and TRBJ2-3, with no clear D. Sequences were obtained from peripheral blood. The sequence came from a man over 45 who had recovered from COVID-19. CDR3 nucleotide sequence: TGTGCCAGCTCACCAAGCCTAAACGGGGATACGCAGTATTTT. Translation: CASSPSLNGDTQYF.